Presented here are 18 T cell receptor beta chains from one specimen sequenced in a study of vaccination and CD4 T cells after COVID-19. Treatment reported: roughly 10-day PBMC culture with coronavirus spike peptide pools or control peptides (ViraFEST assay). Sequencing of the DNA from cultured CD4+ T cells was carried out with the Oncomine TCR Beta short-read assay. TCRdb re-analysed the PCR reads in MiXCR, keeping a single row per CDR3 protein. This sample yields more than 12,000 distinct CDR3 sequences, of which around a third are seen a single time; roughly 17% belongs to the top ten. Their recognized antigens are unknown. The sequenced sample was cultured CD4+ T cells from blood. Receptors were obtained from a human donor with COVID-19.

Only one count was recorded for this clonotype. The CDR3: CASSVSRGEQETQYF. In DNA, the CDR3 is TGTGCCAGCAGTGTTAGCAGGGGAGAACAAGAGACCCAGTACTTC. The V call is TRBV2, the J call TRBJ2-5, with D perhaps TRBD1 (6 bases). Germline V gene lookup returns CDR1 SNHLY and CDR2 FYNNEI. V was cut by 4 bases and J by 2 bases, with 14 bases left in between. This CDR3 comprises 15 residues.

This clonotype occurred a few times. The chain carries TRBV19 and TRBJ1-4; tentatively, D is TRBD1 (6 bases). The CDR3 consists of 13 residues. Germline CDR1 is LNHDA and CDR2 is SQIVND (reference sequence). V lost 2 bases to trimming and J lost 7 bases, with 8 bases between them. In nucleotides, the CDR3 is TGTGCCAGTAGTATAAGGACAGTTGAAAAACTGTTTTTT. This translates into CASSIRTVEKLFF.

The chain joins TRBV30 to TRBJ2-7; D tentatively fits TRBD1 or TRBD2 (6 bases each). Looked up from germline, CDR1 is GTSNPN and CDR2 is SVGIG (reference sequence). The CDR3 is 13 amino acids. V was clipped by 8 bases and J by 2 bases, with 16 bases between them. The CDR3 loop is CAGKQEGAYEQYF. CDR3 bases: TGTGCCGGAAAACAGGAGGGGGCCTACGAGCAGTACTTC.

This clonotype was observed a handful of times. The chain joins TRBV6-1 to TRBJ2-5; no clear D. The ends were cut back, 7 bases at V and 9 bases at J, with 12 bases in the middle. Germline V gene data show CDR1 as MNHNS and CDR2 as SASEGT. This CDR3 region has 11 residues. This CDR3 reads CASTETSAQYF. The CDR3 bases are TGTGCCAGCACAGAGACATCCGCCCAGTACTTC.

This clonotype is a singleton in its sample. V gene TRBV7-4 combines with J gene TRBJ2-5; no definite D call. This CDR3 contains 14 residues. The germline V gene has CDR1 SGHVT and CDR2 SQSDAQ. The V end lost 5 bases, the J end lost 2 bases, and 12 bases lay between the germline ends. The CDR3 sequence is CASSVGSGQETQYF. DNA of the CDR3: TGTGCCAGCAGCGTGGGGTCCGGACAAGAGACCCAGTACTTC.

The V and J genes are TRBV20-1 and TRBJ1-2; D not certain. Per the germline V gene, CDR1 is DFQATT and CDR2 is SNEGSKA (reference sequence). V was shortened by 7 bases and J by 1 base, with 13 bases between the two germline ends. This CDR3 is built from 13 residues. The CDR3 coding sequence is TGCAGTGTTTTCGACACCCTTAACTATGGCTACACCTTC. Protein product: CSVFDTLNYGYTF.

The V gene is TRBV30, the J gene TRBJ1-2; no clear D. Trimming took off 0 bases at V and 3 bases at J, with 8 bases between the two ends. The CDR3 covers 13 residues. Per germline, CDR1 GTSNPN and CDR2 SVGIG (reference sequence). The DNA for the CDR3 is TGTGCCTGGAGTGTACGGTCAGACTATGGCTACACCTTC. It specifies CAWSVRSDYGYTF.

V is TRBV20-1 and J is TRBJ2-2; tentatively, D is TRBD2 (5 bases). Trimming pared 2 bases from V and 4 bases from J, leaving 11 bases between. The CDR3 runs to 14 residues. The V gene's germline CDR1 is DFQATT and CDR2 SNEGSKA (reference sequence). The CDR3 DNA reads TGCAGTGCTAGACCACTAGTGGTCACCGGGGAGCTGTTTTTT. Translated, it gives CSARPLVVTGELFF.

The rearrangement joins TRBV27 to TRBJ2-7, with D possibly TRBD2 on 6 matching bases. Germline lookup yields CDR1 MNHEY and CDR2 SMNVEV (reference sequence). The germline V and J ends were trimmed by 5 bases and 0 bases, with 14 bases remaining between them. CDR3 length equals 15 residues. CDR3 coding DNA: TGTGCCAGCAGTCCCCGGGTAGCGGTCTCCTACGAGCAGTACTTC. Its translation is CASSPRVAVSYEQYF.

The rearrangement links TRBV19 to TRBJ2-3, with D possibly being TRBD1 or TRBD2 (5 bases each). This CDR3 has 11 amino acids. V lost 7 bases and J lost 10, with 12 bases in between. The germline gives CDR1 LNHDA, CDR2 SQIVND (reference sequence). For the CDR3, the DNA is TGTGCCAGTAACGTCGGGGCGGCGCAGTATTTT. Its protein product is CASNVGAAQYF.

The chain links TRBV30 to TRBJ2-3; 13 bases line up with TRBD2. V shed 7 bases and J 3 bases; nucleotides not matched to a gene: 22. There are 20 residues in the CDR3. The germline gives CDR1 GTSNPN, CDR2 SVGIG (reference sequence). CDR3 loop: CAYKHPRLAGGHRGTDTQYF. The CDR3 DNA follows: TGTGCCTATAAACATCCCCGACTAGCGGGGGGACACCGTGGAACAGATACGCAGTATTTT.

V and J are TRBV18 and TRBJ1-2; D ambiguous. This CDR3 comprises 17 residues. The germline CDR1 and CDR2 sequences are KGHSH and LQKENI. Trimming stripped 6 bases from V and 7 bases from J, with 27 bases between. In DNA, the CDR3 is TGTGCCAGCTCGTCAACCTCGCAGGAACCCCGGTCTCGTGGCTACACCTTC. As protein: CASSSTSQEPRSRGYTF.

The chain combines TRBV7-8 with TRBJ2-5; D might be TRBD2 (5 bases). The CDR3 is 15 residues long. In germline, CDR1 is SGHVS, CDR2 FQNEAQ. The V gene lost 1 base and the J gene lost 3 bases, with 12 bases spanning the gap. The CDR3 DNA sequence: TGTGCCAGCAGCTTAGAGTTAGCGTACAAAGAGACCCAGTACTTC. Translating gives CASSLELAYKETQYF. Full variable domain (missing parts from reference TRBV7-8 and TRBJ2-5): GAGVSQSPRYKVAKRGQDVALRCDPISGHVSLFWYQQALGQGPEFLTYFQNEAQLDKSGLPSDRFFAERPEGSVSTLKIQRTQQEDSAVYLCASSLELAYKETQYFGPGTRLLVL.

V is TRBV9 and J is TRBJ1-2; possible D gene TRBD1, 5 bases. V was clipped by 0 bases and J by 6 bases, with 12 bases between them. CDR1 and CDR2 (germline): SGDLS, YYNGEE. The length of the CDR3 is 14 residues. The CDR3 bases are TGTGCCAGCAGCGTAGCATCAGGGCCGGATGGCTACACCTTC. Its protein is CASSVASGPDGYTF. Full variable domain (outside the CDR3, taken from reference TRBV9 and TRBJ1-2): DSGVTQTPKHLITATGQRVTLRCSPRSGDLSVYWYQQSLDQGLQFLIQYYNGEERAKGNILERFSAQQFPDLHSELNLSSLELGDSALYFCASSVASGPDGYTFGSGTRLTVV.

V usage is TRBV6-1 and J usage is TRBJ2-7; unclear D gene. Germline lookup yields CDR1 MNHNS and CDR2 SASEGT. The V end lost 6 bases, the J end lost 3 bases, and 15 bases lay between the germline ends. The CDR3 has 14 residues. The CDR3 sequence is CASSPRGLNYEQYF. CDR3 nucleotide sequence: TGTGCCAGCAGCCCCAGAGGATTAAACTACGAGCAGTACTTC.

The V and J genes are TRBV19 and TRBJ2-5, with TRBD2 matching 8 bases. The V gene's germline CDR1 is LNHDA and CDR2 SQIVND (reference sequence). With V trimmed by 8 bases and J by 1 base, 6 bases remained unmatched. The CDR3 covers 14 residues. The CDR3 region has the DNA TGTGCCAGTGGACTAGCCTTTCGCCAAGAGACCCAGTACTTC. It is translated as CASGLAFRQETQYF.

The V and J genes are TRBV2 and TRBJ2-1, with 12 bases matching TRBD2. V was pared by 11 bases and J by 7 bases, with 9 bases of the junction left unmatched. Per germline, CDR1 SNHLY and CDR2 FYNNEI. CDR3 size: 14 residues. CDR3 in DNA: TGTGCCTCCAAGACTAGCGGGGGATCAAATGAGCAGTTCTTC. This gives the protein CASKTSGGSNEQFF.

The CDR3, as DNA: TGTGCCAGCAGTCCCCACAGGGAAGGGGGGACCCAGTACTTC. Its translation: CASSPHREGGTQYF. This chain connects TRBV27 to TRBJ2-5; a weak D match, TRBD1 (6 bases). The germline gives CDR1 MNHEY, CDR2 SMNVEV (reference sequence). V shed 5 bases and J shed 7 bases, with 17 bases lying between them. This CDR3 region has 14 residues.